These T cell receptor beta chains were read from a single sample in a study of post-analysis software for immune sequencing data. TCRdb reanalysed the PCR reads using MiXCR and keeps one entry per CDR3 protein. This table has 700,000 to 900,000 distinct CDR3 sequences, around 45% appearing once. The sequenced sample consisted of blood. These receptors came from a girl aged 5-17 years with multiple sclerosis. Each CDR3 is given with its conserved first and last residue. The D gene is left open where the match is weak. Size values are once, few and many counts, or a class for expanded clones, and some rows have none.

NA	TRBV20-1	NA	TRBJ1-6	CSARAARGHSPLHF	TGCAGTGCTAGAGCCGCTCGGGGACATTCACCCCTCCACTTT
NA	TRBV12-3/TRBV12-4	NA	TRBJ2-4	CASSPMTHLGKNIQYF	TGTGCCAGCAGTCCTATGACGCACCTGGGAAAGAACATTCAGTACTTC
NA	TRBV29-1	NA	TRBJ2-5	CSVAGRAQETQYF	TGCAGCGTTGCCGGGAGAGCCCAAGAGACCCAGTACTTC
NA	TRBV18	few	TRBJ1-1	CASSPAQGWTEAFF	TGTGCCAGCTCACCGGCACAGGGTTGGACTGAAGCTTTCTTT
TRBD1	TRBV6-6	NA	TRBJ1-5	CASRQVGQGANQPQHF	TGTGCCAGCAGACAGGTGGGGCAGGGGGCTAATCAGCCCCAGCATTTT
TRBD2	TRBV20-1	NA	TRBJ2-5	CSALTSRQETQYF	TGCAGTGCTCTGACTAGCAGACAAGAGACCCAGTACTTC
NA	TRBV18	NA	TRBJ1-1	CASSPADTEAFF	TGTGCCAGCTCACCCGCGGACACTGAAGCTTTCTTT
TRBD2	TRBV7-2	NA	TRBJ2-7	CASSHTSGDTYEQYF	TGTGCCAGCAGCCATACTAGCGGAGATACCTACGAGCAGTACTTC
TRBD2	TRBV6-2/TRBV6-3	NA	TRBJ2-7	CASSPSSGKVDEQYF	TGTGCCAGCAGCCCTTCTAGCGGGAAGGTGGATGAGCAGTACTTC
TRBD2	TRBV7-2	few	TRBJ2-1	CASSPSGRTWNEQFF	TGTGCCAGCAGTCCTAGCGGGAGGACTTGGAATGAGCAGTTCTTC
NA	TRBV4-2	few	TRBJ2-1	CASSQGRPDEQFF	TGTGCCAGCAGCCAAGGGCGCCCGGATGAGCAGTTCTTC
NA	TRBV20-1	few	TRBJ2-7	CSAPTGGLYEQYF	TGCAGTGCTCCTACTGGGGGGCTTTACGAGCAGTACTTC
NA	TRBV2	NA	TRBJ2-7	CASSDWVVGLSSDVYEQYF	TGTGCCAGCAGTGATTGGGTGGTCGGGCTATCGTCTGACGTCTACGAGCAGTACTTC
TRBD2	TRBV7-2	once	TRBJ2-7	CASSPYYSGDYEQYF	TGTGCCAGCAGCCCGTACTACAGCGGGGATTACGAGCAGTACTTC
NA	TRBV20-1	NA	TRBJ1-1	CSSGQGLNTEAFF	TGCAGTTCTGGACAAGGCCTGAACACTGAAGCTTTCTTT
NA	TRBV9	NA	TRBJ2-2	CASSPVGSHTGERFF	TGTGCCAGCAGCCCAGTTGGGTCGCACACCGGGGAGCGGTTTTTT
TRBD2	TRBV20-1	few	TRBJ2-7	CSARDVGTREGSYEQYF	TGCAGTGCTAGAGACGTGGGGACCAGGGAGGGGAGCTACGAGCAGTACTTC
NA	TRBV2	NA	TRBJ2-1	CASSERGPYNEQFF	TGTGCCAGCAGTGAAAGGGGACCTTACAATGAGCAGTTCTTC
NA	TRBV11-2	NA	TRBJ2-2	CASSFAGGPVGELFF	TGTGCCAGCAGCTTCGCCGGAGGGCCGGTCGGGGAGCTGTTTTTT
NA	TRBV7-9	NA	TRBJ2-7	CASSLERHFEQYF	TGTGCCAGCAGCTTAGAGAGACACTTCGAGCAGTACTTC
NA	TRBV4-3	NA	TRBJ2-5	CASSQDWGPPSRTQYF	TGCGCCAGCAGCCAAGATTGGGGACCCCCGAGCCGGACCCAGTACTTC
NA	TRBV7-8	NA	TRBJ2-5	CASSSAPGLPAETQYF	TGTGCCAGCAGTTCAGCGCCGGGCCTACCGGCCGAGACCCAGTACTTC
NA	TRBV9	NA	TRBJ2-7	CASSVGGSQEQYF	TGTGCCAGCAGCGTAGGGGGTAGTCAGGAGCAGTACTTC
NA	TRBV12-3/TRBV12-4	few	TRBJ2-5	CASSFAQETQYF	TGTGCCAGCAGTTTCGCCCAGGAGACCCAGTACTTC
NA	TRBV20-1	few	TRBJ2-7	CSARAGTDYERYF	TGCAGTGCTAGGGCCGGGACTGACTACGAGCGGTACTTC
TRBD2	TRBV11-2	NA	TRBJ2-2	CASSIHPGLAGVTGELFF	TGTGCCAGCAGCATACATCCGGGACTAGCGGGAGTTACCGGGGAGCTGTTTTTT
TRBD1	TRBV20-1	NA	TRBJ1-2	CSAAGQGVYGYTF	TGCAGTGCGGCCGGACAGGGCGTCTATGGCTACACCTTC
TRBD2	TRBV4-1	once	TRBJ2-3	CASSPLLGSGATDTQYF	TGCGCCAGCAGCCCCCTGCTCGGAAGCGGGGCCACAGATACGCAGTATTTT
NA	TRBV5-6	NA	TRBJ2-5	CASSSQTDLREQYF	TGTGCCAGCAGCTCACAGACTGATCTACGGGAGCAGTACTTC
NA	TRBV5-1	NA	TRBJ2-1	CASSIRQSSYNEQFF	TGCGCCAGCAGCATCCGACAGAGCTCCTACAATGAGCAGTTCTTC
NA	TRBV27	NA	TRBJ2-7	CASSFLSGIGEQYF	TGTGCCAGCAGTTTTCTGTCGGGGATAGGGGAGCAGTACTTC
NA	TRBV5-1	NA	TRBJ2-7	CASSLALKTYEQYF	TGCGCCAGCAGCTTGGCCCTGAAGACTTACGAGCAGTACTTC
TRBD2	TRBV10-3	few	TRBJ2-3	CAISESSGLGGTDTQYF	TGTGCCATCAGTGAGTCGTCGGGACTAGGGGGCACAGATACGCAGTATTTT
NA	TRBV30	NA	TRBJ1-2	CAWVQGVYGYTF	TGTGCCTGGGTACAGGGAGTTTATGGCTACACCTTC
NA	TRBV29-1	few	TRBJ2-1	CSVQGGSGVTYNEQFF	TGCAGCGTTCAGGGGGGGTCAGGGGTCACCTACAATGAGCAGTTCTTC
NA	TRBV7-2	NA	TRBJ2-1	CASRSPGLYYNEQFF	TGTGCCAGCCGCTCCCCCGGACTCTACTACAATGAGCAGTTCTTC
NA	TRBV5-1	NA	TRBJ2-7	CASSLQGSNYEQYF	TGCGCCAGCAGCTTGCAAGGCAGCAACTACGAGCAGTACTTC
NA	TRBV6-1	NA	TRBJ2-7	CASSELRDRPYEQYF	TGTGCCAGCAGTGAATTAAGGGATCGCCCCTACGAGCAGTACTTC
NA	TRBV28	few	TRBJ2-1	CASRRPDSYNEQFF	TGTGCCAGCAGGCGACCCGACAGTTACAATGAGCAGTTCTTC